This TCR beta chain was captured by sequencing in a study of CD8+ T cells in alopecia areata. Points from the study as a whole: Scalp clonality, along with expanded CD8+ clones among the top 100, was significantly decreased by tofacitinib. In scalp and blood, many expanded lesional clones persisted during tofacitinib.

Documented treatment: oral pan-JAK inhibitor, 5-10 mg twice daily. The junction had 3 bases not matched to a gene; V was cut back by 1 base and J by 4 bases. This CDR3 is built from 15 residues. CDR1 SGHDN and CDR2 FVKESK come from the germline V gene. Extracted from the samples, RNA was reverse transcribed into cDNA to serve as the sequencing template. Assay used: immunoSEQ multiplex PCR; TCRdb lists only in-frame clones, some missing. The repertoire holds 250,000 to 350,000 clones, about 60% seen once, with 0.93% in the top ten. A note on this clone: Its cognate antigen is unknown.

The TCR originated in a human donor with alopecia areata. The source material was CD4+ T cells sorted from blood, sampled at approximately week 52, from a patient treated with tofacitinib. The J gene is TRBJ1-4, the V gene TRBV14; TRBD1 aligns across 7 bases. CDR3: CASSQAGGFNEKLFF. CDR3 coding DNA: TGTGCCAGCAGCCAAGCAGGGGGATTTAATGAAAAACTGTTTTTT.